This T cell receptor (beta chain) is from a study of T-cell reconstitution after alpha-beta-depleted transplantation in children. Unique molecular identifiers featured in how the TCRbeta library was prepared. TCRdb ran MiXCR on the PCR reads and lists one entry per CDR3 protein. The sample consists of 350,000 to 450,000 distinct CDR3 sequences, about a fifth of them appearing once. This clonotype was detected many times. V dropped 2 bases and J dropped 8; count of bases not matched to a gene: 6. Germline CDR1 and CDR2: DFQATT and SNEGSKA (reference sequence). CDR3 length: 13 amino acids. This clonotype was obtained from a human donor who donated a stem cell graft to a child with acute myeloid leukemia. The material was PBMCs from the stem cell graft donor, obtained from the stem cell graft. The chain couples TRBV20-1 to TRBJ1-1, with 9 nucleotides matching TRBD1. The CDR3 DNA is TGCAGTGCTAGATCATCCGACAGGGGGGAAGCTTTCTTT. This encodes CSARSSDRGEAFF.